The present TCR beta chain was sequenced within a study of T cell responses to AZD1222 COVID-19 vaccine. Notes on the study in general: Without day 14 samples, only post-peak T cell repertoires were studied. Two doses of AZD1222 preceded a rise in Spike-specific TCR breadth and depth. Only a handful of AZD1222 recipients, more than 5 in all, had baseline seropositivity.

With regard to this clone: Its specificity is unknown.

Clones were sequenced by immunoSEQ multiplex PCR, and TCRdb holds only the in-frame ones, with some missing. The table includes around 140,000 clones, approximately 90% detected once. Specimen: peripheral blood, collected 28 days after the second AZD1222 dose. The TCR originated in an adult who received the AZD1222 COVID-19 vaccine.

CDR3 region: CASSQRGVVEGYTF. CDR3 DNA sequence: TGTGCCAGCAGCCAGCGGGGGGTGGTGGAAGGCTACACCTTC. This rearrangement joins TRBV2 to TRBJ1-2; TRBD1 might be the D (5 bases). The CDR3 sequence is 14 residues long. V lost 6 bases to trimming and J lost 8 bases, with 19 bases between them. Germline lookup yields CDR1 SNHLY and CDR2 FYNNEI.